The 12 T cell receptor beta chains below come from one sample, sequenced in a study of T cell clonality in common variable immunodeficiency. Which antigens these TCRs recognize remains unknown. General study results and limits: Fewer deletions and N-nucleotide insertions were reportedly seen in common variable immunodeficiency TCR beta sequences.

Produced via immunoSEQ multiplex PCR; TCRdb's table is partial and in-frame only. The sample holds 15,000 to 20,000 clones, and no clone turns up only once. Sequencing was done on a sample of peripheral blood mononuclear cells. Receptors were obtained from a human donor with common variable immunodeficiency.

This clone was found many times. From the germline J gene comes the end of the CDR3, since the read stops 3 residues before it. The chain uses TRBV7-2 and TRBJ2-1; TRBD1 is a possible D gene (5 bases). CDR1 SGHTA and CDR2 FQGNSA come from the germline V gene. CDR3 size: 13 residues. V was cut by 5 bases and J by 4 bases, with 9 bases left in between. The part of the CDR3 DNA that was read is TGTGCCAGCAGCCCTGACAGTTACAATGAG. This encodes CASSPDSYNE. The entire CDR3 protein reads CASSPDSYNEQFF.

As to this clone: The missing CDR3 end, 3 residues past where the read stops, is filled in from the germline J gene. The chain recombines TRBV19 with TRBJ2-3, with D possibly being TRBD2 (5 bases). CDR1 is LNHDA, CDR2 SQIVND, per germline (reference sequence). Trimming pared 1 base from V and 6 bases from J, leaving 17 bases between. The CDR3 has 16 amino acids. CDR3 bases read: TGTGCCAGTAGTATAGTCGCGACTACCCCACCGGATACG. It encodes CASSIVATTPPDT. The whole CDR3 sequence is CASSIVATTPPDTQYF.

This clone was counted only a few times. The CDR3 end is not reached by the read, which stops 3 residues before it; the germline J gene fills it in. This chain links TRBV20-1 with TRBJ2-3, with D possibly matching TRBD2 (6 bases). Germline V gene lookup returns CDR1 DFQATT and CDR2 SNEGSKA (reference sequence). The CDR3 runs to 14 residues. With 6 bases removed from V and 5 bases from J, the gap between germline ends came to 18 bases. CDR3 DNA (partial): TGCAGTGCCACCGGGACGGGGCGGGGAGATACG. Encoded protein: CSATGTGRGDT. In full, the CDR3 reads CSATGTGRGDTQYF.

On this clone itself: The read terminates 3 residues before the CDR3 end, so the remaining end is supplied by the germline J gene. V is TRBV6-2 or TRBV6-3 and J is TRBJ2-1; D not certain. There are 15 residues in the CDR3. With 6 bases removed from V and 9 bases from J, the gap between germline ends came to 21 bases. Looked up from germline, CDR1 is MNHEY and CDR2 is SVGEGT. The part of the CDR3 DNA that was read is TGTGCCAGCAGCGACAATAGAGCTACCGTTCTTGAG. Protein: CASSDNRATVLE. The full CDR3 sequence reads CASSDNRATVLEQFF.

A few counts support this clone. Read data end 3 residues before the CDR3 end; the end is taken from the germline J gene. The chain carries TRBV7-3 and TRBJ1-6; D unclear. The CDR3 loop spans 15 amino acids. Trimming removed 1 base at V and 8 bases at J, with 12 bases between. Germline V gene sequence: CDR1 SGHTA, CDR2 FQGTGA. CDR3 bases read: TGTGCCAGCAGCTTAATACCGGGGAGGGATTCACCC. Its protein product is CASSLIPGRDSP. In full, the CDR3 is CASSLIPGRDSPLHF. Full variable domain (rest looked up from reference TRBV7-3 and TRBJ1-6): GAGVSQTPSNKVTEKGKYVELRCDPISGHTALYWYRQSLGQGPEFLIYFQGTGAADDSGLPNDRFFAVRPEGSVSTLKIQRTERGDSAVYLCASSLIPGRDSPLHFGNGTRLTVT.

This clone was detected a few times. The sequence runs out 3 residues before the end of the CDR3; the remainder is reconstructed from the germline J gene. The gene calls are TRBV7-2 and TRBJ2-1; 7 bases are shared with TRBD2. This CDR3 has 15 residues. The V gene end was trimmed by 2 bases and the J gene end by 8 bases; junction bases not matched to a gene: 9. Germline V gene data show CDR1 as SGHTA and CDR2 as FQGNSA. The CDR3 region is CASSLSRTREDEQFF. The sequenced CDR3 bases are TGTGCCAGCAGCTTATCGCGGACTAGGGAGGATGAG.

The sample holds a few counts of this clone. The sequenced part of the CDR3 DNA is TGTGCCAGCTCACCCGGACAGGGTTCAACTGGAAACACC. Its translation is CASSPGQGSTGNT. The whole CDR3 sequence reads CASSPGQGSTGNTIYF. The chain employs TRBV18 and TRBJ1-3, with 8 bases identical to TRBD1. The CDR3 end lies 3 residues beyond the end of the read and is filled in from the germline J gene. The germline gives CDR1 KGHSH, CDR2 LQKENI. The CDR3 covers 16 residues. Trimming at V came to 3 bases and at J to 2 bases, leaving 6 bases not matched to a gene.

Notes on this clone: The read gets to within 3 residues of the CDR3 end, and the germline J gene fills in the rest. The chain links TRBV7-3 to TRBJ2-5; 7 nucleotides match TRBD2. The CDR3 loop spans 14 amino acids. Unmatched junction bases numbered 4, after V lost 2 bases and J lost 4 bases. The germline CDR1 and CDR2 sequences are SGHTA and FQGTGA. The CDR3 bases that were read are TGTGCCAGCAGCTTAGGGGGGGACCTAGAGACC. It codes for CASSLGGDLET. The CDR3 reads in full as CASSLGGDLETQYF.

This CDR3 reads CASRTWTEETQYF. Partial CDR3 DNA: TGTGCCAGTAGGACTTGGACAGAAGAGACC. This chain connects TRBV6-2 or TRBV6-3 to TRBJ2-5; maybe TRBD1 (6 bases). Sequencing ends 3 residues short of the CDR3 end; the germline J gene provides the rest. The CDR3 runs to 13 residues. CDR1 MNHEY and CDR2 SVGEGT come from the germline V gene. V was trimmed by 9 bases and J by 3 bases, leaving 14 bases between them.

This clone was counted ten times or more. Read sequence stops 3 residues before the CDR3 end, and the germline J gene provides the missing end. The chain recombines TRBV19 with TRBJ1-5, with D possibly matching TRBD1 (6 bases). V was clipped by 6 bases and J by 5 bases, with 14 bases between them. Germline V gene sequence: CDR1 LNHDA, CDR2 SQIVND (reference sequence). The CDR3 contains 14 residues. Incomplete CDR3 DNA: TGTGCCAGTAGAGACAGGTCTATCGATCAGCCC. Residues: CASRDRSIDQP. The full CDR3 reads CASRDRSIDQPQHF.

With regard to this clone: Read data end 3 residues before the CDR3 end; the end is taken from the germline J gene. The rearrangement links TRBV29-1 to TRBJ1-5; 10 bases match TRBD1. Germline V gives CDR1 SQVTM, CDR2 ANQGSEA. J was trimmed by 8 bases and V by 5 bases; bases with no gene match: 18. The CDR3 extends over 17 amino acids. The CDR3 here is CSVYPPGQGFPGEPQHF. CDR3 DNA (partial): TGCAGCGTTTACCCGCCGGGACAGGGGTTTCCTGGTGAGCCC.

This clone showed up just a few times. Incomplete CDR3 DNA: TGTGCCAGTAGTACTATTGCGGGGGGGTCAGGTCAGCCC. It translates to CASSTIAGGSGQP. The CDR3 in full is CASSTIAGGSGQPQHF. The rearrangement uses TRBV19 and TRBJ1-5, with D perhaps matching TRBD1 (5 bases). The CDR3 end lies 3 residues beyond the end of the read and is filled in from the germline J gene. CDR3 length equals 16 residues. Between the trimmed V and J ends, which lost 4 bases and 6 bases, there was a span of 19 bases. Per germline, CDR1 LNHDA and CDR2 SQIVND (reference sequence).